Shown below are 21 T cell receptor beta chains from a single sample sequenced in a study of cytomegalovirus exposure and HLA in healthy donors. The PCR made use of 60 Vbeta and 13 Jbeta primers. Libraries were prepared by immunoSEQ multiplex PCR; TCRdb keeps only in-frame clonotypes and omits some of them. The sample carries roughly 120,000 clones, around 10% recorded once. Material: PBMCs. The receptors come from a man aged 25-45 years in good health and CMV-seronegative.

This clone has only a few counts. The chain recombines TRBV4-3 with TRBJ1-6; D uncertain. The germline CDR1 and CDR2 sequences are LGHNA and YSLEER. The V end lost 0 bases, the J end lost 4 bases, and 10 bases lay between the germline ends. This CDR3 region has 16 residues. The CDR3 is CASSQDAVSYNSPLHF. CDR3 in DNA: TGCGCCAGCAGCCAAGACGCTGTCAGTTATAATTCACCCCTCCACTTT.

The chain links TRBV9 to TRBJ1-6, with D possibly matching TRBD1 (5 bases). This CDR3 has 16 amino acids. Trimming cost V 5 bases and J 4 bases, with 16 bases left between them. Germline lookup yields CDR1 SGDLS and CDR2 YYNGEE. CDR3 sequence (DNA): TGTGCCAGCAGGCCCGGGGGAGGGGAGTATAATTCACCCCTCCACTTT. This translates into CASRPGGGEYNSPLHF.

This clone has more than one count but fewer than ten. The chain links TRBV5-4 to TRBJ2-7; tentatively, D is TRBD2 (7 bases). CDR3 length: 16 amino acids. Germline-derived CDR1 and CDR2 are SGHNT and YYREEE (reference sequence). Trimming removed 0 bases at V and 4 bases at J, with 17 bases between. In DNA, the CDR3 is TGTGCCAGCAGCTTGGATGGCGCAGGGGAGGGGTACGAGCAGTACTTC. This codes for CASSLDGAGEGYEQYF.

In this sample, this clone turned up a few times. CDR3 in DNA: TGCGCCAGCAGCTCGTTATTGCAGGCGCAAATGTTTTTTAGCACAGATACGCAGTATTTT. The encoded protein is CASSSLLQAQMFFSTDTQYF. This sequence joins TRBV5-1 and TRBJ2-3; D gene ambiguous. The CDR3 runs to 20 residues. Germline V gene lookup returns CDR1 SGHRS and CDR2 YFSETQ. Deletions cut 3 bases from V and 0 bases from J, with 26 bases between.

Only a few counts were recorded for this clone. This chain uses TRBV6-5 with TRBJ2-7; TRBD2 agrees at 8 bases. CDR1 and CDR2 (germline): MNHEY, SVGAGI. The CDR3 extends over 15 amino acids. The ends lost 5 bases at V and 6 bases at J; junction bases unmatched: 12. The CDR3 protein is CASSGGVRGAAEQYF. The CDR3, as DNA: TGTGCCAGCAGTGGCGGGGTGCGGGGGGCGGCCGAGCAGTACTTC.

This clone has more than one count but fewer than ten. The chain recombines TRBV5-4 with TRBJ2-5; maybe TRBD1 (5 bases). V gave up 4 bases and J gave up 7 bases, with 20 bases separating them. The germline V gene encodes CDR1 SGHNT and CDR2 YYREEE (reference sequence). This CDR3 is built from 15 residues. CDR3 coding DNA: TGTGCCAGCAGCGCCGCAGGGTCAAAGGTTGGGACCCAGTACTTC. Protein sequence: CASSAAGSKVGTQYF. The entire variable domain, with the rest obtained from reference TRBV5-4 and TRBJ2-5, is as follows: ETGVTQSPTHLIKTRGQQVTLRCSSQSGHNTVSWYQQALGQGPQFIFQYYREEENGRGNFPPRFSGLQFPNYSSELNVNALELDDSALYLCASSAAGSKVGTQYFGPGTRLLVL.

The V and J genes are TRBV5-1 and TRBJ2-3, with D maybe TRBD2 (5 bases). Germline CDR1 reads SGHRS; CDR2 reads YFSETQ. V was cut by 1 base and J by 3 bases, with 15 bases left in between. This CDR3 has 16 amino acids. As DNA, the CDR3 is TGCGCCAGCAGCTTGAAGGGCGGGTACCCTACAGATACGCAGTATTTT. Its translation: CASSLKGGYPTDTQYF.

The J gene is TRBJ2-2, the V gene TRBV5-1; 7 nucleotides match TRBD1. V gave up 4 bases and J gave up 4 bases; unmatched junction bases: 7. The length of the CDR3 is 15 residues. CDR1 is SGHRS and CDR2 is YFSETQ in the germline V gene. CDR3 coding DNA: TGCGCCAGCAGCCGGCAGGGGGATCTCACCGGGGAGCTGTTTTTT. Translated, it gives CASSRQGDLTGELFF.

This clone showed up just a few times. For the CDR3, the DNA is TGTGCCTGGGGACAGTGGTATGGCTACACCTTC. This encodes CAWGQWYGYTF. The chain couples TRBV30 to TRBJ1-2, with D perhaps matching TRBD1 (6 bases). Germline CDR1 and CDR2: GTSNPN and SVGIG (reference sequence). The CDR3 is 11 amino acids. V lost 5 bases to trimming and J lost 5 bases, with 9 bases between them.

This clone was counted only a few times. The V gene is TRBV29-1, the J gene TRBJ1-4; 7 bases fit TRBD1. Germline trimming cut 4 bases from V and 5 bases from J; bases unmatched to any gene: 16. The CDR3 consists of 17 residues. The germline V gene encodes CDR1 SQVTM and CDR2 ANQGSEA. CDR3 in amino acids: CSVAGSDREPVNEKLFF. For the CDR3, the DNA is TGCAGCGTTGCCGGGTCAGACAGGGAGCCTGTAAATGAAAAACTGTTTTTT.

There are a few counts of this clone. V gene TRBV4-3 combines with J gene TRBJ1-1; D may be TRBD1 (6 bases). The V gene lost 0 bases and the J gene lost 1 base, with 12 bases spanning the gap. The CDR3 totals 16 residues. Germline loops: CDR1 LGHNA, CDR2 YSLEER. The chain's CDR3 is CASSQEHGTTNTEAFF. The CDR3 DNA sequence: TGCGCCAGCAGCCAAGAACACGGGACAACGAACACTGAAGCTTTCTTT.

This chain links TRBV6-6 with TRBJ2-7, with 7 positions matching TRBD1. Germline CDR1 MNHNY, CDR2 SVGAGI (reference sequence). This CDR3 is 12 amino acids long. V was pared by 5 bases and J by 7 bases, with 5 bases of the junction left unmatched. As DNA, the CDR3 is TGTGCCAGCAGTCAAACAGGGGAGGAGCAGTACTTC. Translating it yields CASSQTGEEQYF.

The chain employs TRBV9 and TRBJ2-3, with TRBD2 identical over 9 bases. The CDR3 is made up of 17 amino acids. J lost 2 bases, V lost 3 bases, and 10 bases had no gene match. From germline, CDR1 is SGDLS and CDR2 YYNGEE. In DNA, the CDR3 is TGTGCCAGCAGCGGGGGGGTGCTAGCGGGACACACAGATACGCAGTATTTT. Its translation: CASSGGVLAGHTDTQYF.

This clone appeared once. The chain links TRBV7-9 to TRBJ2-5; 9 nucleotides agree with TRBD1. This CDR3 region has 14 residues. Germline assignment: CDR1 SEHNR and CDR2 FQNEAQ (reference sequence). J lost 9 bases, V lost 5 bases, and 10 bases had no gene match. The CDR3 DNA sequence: TGTGCCAGCAGCCCGGGACAGGGAGGGGAGGCCCAGTACTTC. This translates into CASSPGQGGEAQYF.

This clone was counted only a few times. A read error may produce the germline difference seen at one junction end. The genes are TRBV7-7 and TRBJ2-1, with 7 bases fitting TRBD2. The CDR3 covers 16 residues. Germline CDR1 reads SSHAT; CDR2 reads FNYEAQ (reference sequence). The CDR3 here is CASSPQRGPTYNEQFF. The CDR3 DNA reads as TGTGCTAGCAGCCCCCAGCGGGGACCAACCTACAATGAGCAGTTCTTC.

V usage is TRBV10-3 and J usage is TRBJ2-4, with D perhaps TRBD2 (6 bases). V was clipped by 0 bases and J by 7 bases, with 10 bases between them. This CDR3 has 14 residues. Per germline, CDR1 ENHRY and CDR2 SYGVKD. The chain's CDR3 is CAISESSGYNIQYF. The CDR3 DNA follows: TGTGCCATCAGTGAGTCTAGCGGATATAACATTCAGTACTTC.

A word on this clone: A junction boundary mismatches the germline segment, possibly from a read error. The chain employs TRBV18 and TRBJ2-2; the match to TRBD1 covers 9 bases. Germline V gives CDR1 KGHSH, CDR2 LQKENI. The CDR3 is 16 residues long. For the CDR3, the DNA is TGTGCCAGCTCACTAAGACAGGGGGAGAACGCCGGGGAGCTGTTTTTT. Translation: CASSLRQGENAGELFF.

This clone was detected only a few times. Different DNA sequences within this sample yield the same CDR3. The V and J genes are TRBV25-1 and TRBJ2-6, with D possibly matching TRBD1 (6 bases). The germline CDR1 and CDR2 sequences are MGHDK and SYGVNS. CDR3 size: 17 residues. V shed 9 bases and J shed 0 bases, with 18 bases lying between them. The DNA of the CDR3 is TGTGCCAGTAGCCCCGGGACATACCTCTCTGGGGCCAACGTCCTGACTTTC. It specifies CASSPGTYLSGANVLTF.

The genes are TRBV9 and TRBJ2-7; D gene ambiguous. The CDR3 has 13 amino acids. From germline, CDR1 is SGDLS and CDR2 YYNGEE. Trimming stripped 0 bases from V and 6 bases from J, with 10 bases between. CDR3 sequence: CASSVVMESEQYF. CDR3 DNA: TGTGCCAGCAGCGTAGTAATGGAGTCCGAGCAGTACTTC.

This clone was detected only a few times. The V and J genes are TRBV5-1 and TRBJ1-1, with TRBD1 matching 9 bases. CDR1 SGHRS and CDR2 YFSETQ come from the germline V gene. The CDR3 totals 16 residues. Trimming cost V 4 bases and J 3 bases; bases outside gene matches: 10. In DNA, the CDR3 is TGCGCCAGCAGCCCGGAACAGGGGGCTGGGGACACTGAAGCTTTCTTT. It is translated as CASSPEQGAGDTEAFF.

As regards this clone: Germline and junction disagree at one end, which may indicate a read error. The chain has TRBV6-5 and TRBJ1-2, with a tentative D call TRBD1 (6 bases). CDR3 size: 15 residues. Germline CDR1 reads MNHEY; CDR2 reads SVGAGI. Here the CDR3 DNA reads TGTGCCAGCAGTCCAACGACAGGAGCTAACTATGGCTACCCCTTC. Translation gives CASSPTTGANYGYPF.